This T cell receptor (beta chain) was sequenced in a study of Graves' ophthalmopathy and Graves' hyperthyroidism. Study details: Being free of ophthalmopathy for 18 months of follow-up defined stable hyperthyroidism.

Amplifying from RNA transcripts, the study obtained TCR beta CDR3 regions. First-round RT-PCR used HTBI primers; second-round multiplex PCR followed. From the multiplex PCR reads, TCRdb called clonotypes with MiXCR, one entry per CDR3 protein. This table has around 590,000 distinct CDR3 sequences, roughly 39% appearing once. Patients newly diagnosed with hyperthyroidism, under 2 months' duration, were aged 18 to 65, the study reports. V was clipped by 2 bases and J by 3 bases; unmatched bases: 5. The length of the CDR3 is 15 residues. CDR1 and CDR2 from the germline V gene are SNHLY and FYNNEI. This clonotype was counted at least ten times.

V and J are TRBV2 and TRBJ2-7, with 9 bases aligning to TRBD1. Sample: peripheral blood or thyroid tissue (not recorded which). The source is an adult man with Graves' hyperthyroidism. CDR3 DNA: TGTGCCAGCAGTGAATCTACGGACAGGGGCTACGAGCAGTACTTC. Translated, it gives CASSESTDRGYEQYF. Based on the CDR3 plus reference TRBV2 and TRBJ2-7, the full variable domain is EPEVTQTPSHQVTQMGQEVILRCVPISNHLYFYWYRQILGQKVEFLVSFYNNEISEKSEIFDDQFSVERPDGSNFTLKIRSTKLEDSAMYFCASSESTDRGYEQYFGPGTRLTVT.